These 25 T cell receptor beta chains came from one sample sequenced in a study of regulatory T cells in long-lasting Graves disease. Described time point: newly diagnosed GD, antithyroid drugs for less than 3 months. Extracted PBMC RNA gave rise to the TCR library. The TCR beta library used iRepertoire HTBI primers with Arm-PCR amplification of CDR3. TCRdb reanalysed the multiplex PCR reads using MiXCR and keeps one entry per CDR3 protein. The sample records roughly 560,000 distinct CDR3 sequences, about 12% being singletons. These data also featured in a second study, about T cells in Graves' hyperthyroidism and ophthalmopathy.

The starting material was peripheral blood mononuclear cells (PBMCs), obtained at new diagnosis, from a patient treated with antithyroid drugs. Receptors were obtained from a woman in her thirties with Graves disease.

CDR3 loop: CASSLASRGRTDYNEQFF. CDR3 nucleotide sequence: TGCGCCAGCAGCTTGGCCAGCAGGGGCCGAACCGACTACAATGAGCAGTTCTTC. J is TRBJ2-1 and V is TRBV5-1; tentatively, D is TRBD1 (6 bases). This CDR3 spans 18 amino acids. V lost 0 bases, J lost 3 bases, and 19 bases lay in between. CDR1 is SGHRS, CDR2 YFSETQ, per germline.

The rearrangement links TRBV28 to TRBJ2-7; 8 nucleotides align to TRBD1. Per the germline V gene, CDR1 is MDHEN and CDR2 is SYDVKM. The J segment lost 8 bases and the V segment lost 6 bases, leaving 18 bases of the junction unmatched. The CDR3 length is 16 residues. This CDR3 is CASSWTGNRLSDKQYF. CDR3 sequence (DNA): TGTGCCAGCAGCTGGACAGGGAATCGTCTTTCGGACAAGCAGTACTTC.

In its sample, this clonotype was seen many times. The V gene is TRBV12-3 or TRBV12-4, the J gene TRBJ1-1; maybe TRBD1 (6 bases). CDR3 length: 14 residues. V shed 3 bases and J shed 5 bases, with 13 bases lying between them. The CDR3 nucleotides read TGTGCCAGCAGTTTCCAGGGGTTGAGGACTGAAGCTTTCTTT. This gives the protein CASSFQGLRTEAFF.

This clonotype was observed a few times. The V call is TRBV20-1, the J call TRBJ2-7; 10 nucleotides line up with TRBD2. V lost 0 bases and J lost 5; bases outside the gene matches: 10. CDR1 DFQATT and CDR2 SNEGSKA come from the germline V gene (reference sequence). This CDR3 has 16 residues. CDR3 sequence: CSARDGRLAGYHEQYF. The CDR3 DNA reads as TGCAGTGCTAGAGATGGGAGACTAGCGGGTTACCACGAGCAGTACTTC.

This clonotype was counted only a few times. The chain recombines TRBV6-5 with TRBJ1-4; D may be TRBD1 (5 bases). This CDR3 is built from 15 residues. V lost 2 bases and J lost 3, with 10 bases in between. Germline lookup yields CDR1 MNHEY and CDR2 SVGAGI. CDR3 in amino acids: CASSYGGGANEKLFF. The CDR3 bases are TGTGCCAGCAGTTACGGCGGAGGGGCTAATGAAAAACTGTTTTTT.

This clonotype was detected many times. DNA of the CDR3: TGTGCCAGCAGCCCTGGGGAGGTTGGAGCTGAAGCTTTCTTT. This sequence encodes CASSPGEVGAEAFF. The chain recombines TRBV7-8 with TRBJ1-1; no clear D gene. Looked up from germline, CDR1 is SGHVS and CDR2 is FQNEAQ. Trimming took 5 bases from V and 6 from J, leaving 16 bases between them. The CDR3 has 14 residues.

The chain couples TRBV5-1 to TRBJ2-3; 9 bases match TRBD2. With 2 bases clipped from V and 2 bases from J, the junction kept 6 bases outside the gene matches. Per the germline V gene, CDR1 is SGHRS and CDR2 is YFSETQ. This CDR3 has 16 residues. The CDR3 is CASSFDLAGPTDTQYF. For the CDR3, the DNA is TGCGCCAGCAGCTTTGACCTAGCGGGACCCACAGATACGCAGTATTTT. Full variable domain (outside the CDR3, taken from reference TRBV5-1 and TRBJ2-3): KAGVTQTPRYLIKTRGQQVTLSCSPISGHRSVSWYQQTPGQGLQFLFEYFSETQRNKGNFPGRFSGRQFSNSRSEMNVSTLELGDSALYLCASSFDLAGPTDTQYFGPGTRLTVL.

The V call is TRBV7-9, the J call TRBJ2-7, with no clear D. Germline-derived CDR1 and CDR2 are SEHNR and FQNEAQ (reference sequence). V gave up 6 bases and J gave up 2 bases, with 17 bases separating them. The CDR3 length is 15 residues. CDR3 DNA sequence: TGTGCCAGCAGACAAGGGTATGGACGAACCTACGAGCAGTACTTC. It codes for CASRQGYGRTYEQYF.

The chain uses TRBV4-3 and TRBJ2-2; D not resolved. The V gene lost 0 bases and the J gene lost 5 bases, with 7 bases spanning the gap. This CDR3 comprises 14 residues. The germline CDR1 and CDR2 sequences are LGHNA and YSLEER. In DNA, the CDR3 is TGCGCCAGCAGCCAAGAGACCGCGACCGGGGAGCTGTTTTTT. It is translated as CASSQETATGELFF.

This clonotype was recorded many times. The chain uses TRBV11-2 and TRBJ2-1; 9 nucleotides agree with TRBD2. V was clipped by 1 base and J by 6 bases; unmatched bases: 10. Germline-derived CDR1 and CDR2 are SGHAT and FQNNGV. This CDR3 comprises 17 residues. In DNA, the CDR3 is TGTGCCAGCAGCTTAGGCGGGAGGGCCCGATTTCGCAATGAGCAGTTCTTC. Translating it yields CASSLGGRARFRNEQFF.

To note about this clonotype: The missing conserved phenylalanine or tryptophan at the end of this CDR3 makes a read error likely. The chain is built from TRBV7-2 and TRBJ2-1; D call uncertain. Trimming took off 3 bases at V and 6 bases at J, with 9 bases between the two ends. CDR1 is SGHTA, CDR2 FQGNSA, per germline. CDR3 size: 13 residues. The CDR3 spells CASSFSGGNEQFL. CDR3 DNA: TGTGCCAGCAGCTTCTCCGGTGGCAATGAGCAGTTCTTG.

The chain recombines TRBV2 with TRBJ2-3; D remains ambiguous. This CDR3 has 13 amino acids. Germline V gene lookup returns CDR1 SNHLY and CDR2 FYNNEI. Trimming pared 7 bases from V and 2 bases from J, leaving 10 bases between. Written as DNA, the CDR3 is TGTGCCAGCAAAGTCCGACCCACAGATACGCAGTATTTT. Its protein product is CASKVRPTDTQYF.

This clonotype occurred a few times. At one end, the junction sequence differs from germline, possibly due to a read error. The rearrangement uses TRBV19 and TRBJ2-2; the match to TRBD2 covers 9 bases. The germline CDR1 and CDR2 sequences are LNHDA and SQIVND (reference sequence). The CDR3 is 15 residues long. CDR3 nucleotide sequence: TGTGTCAGTAGTGAGGGACTAGCTTCGGCCGGGGAGCTGTTTTTT. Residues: CVSSEGLASAGELFF.

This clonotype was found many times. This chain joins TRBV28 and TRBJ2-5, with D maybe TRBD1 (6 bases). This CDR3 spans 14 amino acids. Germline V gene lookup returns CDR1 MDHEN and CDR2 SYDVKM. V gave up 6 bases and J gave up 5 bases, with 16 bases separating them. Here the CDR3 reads CASRPGHREETQYF. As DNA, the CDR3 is TGTGCCAGCAGACCGGGACACCGAGAGGAGACCCAGTACTTC.

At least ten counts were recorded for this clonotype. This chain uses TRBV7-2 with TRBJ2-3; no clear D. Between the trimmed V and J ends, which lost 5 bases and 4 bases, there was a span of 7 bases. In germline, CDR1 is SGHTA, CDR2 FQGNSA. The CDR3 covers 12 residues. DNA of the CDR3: TGTGCCAGCAGCCCGTACTCAGATACGCAGTATTTT. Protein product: CASSPYSDTQYF.

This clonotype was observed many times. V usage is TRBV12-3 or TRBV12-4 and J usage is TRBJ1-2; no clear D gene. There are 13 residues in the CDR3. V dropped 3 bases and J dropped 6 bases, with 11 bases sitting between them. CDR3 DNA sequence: TGTGCCAGCAGTTTGTTCAGTAGTGATGGCTACACCTTC. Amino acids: CASSLFSSDGYTF.

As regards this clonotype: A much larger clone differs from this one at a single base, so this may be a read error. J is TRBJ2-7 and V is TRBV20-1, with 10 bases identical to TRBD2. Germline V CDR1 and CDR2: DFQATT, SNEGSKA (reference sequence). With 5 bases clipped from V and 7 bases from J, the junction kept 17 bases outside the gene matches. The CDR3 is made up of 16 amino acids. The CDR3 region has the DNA TGCAGTGCTGGTGGCCTGACTAGCGGGCGGTACAATGAGCAGTACTTC. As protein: CSAGGLTSGRYNEQYF.

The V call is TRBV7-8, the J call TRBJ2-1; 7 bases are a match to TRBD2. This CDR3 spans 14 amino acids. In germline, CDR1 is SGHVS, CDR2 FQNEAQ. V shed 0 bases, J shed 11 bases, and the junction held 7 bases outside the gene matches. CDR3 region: CASSLAGGGGKQFF. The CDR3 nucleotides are TGTGCCAGCAGCTTAGCGGGGGGGGGGGGAAAGCAGTTCTTC.

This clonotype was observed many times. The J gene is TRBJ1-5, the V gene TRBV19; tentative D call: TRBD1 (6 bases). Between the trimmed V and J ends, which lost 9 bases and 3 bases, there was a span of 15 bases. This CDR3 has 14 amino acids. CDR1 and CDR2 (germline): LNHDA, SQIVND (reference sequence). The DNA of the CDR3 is TGTGCCAGCAGCCTCACAGGGCCCAATCAGCCCCAGCATTTT. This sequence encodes CASSLTGPNQPQHF.

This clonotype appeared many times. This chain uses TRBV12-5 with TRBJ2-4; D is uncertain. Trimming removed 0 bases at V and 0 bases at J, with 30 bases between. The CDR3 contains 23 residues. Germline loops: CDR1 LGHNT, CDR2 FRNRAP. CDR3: CASGLVPSLLASLTILAKNIQYF. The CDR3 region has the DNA TGTGCTAGTGGTTTGGTACCTTCTCTGTTGGCCAGTCTTACAATTCTAGCCAAAAACATTCAGTACTTC.

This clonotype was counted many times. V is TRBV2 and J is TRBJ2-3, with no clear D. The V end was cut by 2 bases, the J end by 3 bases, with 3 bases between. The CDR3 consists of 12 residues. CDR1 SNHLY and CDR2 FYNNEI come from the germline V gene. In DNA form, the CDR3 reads TGTGCCAGCAGTGAATCGACAGATACGCAGTATTTT. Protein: CASSESTDTQYF.

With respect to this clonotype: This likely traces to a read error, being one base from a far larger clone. CDR3 nucleotides: TGTGCCGGCAGTTATACCGTGAATGGACTGTTTTTT. It translates to CAGSYTVNGLFF. This chain links TRBV6-2 or TRBV6-3 with TRBJ1-4; D gene uncertain. This CDR3 is built from 12 residues. Germline CDR1 and CDR2: MNHEY and SVGEGT.

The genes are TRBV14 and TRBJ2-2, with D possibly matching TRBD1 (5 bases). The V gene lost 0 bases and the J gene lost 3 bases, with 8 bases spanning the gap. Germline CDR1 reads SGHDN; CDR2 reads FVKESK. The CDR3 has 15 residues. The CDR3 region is CASSQDRQYTGELFF. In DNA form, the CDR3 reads TGTGCCAGCAGCCAAGATCGACAGTACACCGGGGAGCTGTTTTTT.

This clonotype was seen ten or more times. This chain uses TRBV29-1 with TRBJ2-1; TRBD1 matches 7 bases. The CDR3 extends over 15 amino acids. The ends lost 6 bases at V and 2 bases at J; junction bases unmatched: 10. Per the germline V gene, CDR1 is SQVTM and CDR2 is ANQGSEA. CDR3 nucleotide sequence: TGCAGCGTACAAAGGGACAGAGGGCCCTACAATGAGCAGTTCTTC. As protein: CSVQRDRGPYNEQFF.

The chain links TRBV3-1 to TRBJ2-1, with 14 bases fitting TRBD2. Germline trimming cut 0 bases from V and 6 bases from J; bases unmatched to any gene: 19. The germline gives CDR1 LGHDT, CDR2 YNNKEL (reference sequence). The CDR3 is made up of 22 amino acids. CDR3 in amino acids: CASSQDLRNTGGGLAGVNEQFF. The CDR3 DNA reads TGTGCCAGCAGCCAAGATTTGAGGAACACAGGGGGGGGACTAGCGGGAGTCAATGAGCAGTTCTTC.